This entry concerns a single TCR beta chain. The data derive from a study of blood T cell repertoires in COVID-19. Overall study: The analysed material was cDNA or gDNA that came from T cells, B-cell-depleted T cells, or PBMCs.

Here immunoSEQ multiplex PCR was the method, and the copy in TCRdb shows in-frame clones only, minus some. The repertoire includes about 54,000 clones, roughly 80% of them detected once, and roughly 5.5% sits in the top ten. CDR1 SNHLY and CDR2 FYNNEI come from the germline V gene. V lost 7 bases and J lost 7, with 13 bases in between. The CDR3 sequence is 13 residues long. The sequence was collected from a woman aged 60-75 years with acute or convalescent COVID-19. The sample was peripheral blood. The chain has TRBV2 and TRBJ1-4; possible D gene TRBD1, 5 bases. CDR3 DNA sequence: TGTGCCAGCACCTCTCAGGGTGTTGAAAAACTGTTTTTT. Residues: CASTSQGVEKLFF.